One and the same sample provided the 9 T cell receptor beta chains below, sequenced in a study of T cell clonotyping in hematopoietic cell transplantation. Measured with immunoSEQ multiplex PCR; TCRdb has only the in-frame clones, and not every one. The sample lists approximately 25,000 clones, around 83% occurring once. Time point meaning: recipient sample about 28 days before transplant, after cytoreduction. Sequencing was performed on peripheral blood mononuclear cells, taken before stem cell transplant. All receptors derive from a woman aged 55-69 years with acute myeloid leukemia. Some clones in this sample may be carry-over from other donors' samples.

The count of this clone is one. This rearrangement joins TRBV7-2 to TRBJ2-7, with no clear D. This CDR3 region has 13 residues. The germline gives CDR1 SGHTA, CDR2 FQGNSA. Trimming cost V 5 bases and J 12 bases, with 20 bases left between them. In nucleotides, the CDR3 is TGTGCCAGCAGCGCAGCGCGTAAAGGTGTATCGTACTTC. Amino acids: CASSAARKGVSYF.

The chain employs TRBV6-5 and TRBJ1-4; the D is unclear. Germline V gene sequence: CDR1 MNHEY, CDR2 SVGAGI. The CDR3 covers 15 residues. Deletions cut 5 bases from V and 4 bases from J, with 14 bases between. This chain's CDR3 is CASSGSVWDNEKLFF. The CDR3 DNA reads TGTGCCAGCAGTGGGTCGGTGTGGGATAATGAAAAACTGTTTTTT.

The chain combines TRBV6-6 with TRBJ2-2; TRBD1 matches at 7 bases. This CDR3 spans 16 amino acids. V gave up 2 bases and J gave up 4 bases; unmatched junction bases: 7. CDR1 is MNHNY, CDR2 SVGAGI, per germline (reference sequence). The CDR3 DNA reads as TGTGCCAGCAGTTACCCGACAGGGTCGGGCACCGGGGAGCTGTTTTTT. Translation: CASSYPTGSGTGELFF.

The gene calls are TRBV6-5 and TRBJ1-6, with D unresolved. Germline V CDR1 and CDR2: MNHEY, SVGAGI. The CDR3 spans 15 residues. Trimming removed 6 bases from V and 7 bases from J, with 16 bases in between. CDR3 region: CASRPPGRENSPLHF. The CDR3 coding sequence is TGTGCCAGCAGACCCCCCGGACGGGAGAATTCACCCCTCCACTTT.

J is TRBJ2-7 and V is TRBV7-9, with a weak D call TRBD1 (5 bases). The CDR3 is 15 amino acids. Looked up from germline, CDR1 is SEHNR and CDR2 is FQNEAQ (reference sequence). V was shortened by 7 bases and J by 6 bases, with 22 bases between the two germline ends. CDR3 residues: CASTSPLGAFAEQYF. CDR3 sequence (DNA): TGTGCCAGCACCTCTCCCCTTGGGGCCTTCGCCGAGCAGTACTTC.

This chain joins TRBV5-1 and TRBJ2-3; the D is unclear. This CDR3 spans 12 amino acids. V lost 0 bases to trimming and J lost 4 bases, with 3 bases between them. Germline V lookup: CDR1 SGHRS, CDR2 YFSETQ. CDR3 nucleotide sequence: TGCGCCAGCAGCTTGGAGGCAGATACGCAGTATTTT. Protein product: CASSLEADTQYF.

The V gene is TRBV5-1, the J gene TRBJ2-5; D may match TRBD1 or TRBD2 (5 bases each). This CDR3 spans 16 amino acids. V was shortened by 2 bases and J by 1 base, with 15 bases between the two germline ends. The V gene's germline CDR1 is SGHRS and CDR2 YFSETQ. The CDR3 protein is CASSFVGTLAQETQYF. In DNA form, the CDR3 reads TGCGCCAGCAGCTTCGTGGGGACGCTAGCCCAAGAGACCCAGTACTTC.

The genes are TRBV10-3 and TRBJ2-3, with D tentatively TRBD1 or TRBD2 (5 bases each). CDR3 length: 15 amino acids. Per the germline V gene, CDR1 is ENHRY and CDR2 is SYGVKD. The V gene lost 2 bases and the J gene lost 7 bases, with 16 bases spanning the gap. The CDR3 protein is CAISEGTDLLYTQYF. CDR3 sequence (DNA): TGTGCCATCAGTGAGGGGACGGATTTACTCTATACGCAGTATTTT.

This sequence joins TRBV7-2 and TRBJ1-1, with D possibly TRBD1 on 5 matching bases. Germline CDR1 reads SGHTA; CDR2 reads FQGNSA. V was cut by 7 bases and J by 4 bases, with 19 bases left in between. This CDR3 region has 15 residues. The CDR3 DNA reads TGTGCCAGCACCCCCGGGGGGGGACGGAGCACTGAAGCTTTCTTT. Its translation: CASTPGGGRSTEAFF.